This T cell receptor beta chain was captured in a study of blood T cell repertoires in COVID-19. Study context: Sites in the United States, Italy and Spain provided acute and convalescent COVID-19 samples. PBMCs, B-cell-depleted T cells, or T cells were the source of the cDNA or gDNA that made up the material.

In the original processing: How many nucleated cells were present was estimated from reference gene primer amplification. Assay used: immunoSEQ multiplex PCR; TCRdb lists only in-frame clones, some missing. V and J calls and clone size are copied from that table; D and trimming were computed from the DNA. The sample has 220,000 or so clones, roughly 89% seen once; the top ten hold 6.5%. V was pared by 0 bases and J by 5 bases, with 11 bases between. Germline-derived CDR1 and CDR2 are SGHRS and YFSETQ. The CDR3 spans 15 residues. The rearrangement uses TRBV5-1 and TRBJ2-2, with no clear D. The sample was peripheral blood. The clonotype was recovered from a man aged 60 to 75 who had recovered from COVID-19. The CDR3 sequence is CASSLAEIDTGELFF. CDR3 DNA sequence: TGCGCCAGCAGCTTGGCCGAGATCGATACCGGGGAGCTGTTTTTT.